This T cell receptor (beta chain) was captured by sequencing in a study of shared clonotypes between healthy human individuals. On this clone itself: Its antigen is unknown.

Germline-derived CDR1 and CDR2 are PRHDT and FYEKMQ (reference sequence). This CDR3 contains 14 residues. Trimming took 2 bases from V and 6 from J; bases not matched to a gene: 6. The repertoire was sequenced with immunoSEQ multiplex PCR; TCRdb's copy has only in-frame clones and lacks some. The sample yields about 2.1 million clones, 93% seen once. It was CD45RO-negative cells, positively selected for CCR7, that made up naive CD8 cells, with terminally differentiated effector memory CD45RA+ cells excluded. Donors were healthy HIV-negative adults without recently reported acute infections or vaccinations. Study findings and constraints: Naive CD4 clonotypes were shared across a handful of donors at about 5%.

The clonotype was recovered from a man younger than 30 in good health. Some clones in this sample may be carry-over from other donors' samples. Sequences were obtained from naive CD8+ T cells from PBMCs. The chain couples TRBV13 to TRBJ2-7; TRBD2 agrees at 8 bases. This CDR3 reads CASSLQRELSEQYF. DNA of the CDR3: TGTGCCAGCAGCTTACAGCGGGAGCTCTCCGAGCAGTACTTC.